This section outlines one T cell receptor (beta chain) sequence together with its context. The germline V gene encodes CDR1 KGHSH and CDR2 LQKENI. V lost 2 bases and J 6 bases, leaving 5 bases between the germline ends. This CDR3 has 11 amino acids. This specimen belongs to a study of CD8+ T cells in alopecia areata. TCR sequencing used cDNA made by reverse transcription of extracted RNA. Repertoires were generated with immunoSEQ multiplex PCR, while TCRdb's copy carries only in-frame clones and drops some. The profile shows about 180,000 clones, about 63% of them singletons. Sequences were derived from CD4+ T cells sorted from blood, sampled at week 0. The source is a human donor with alopecia areata. The chain employs TRBV18 and TRBJ2-7; D may correspond to TRBD1 or TRBD2 (5 bases each). The CDR3 reads CASSPGTEQYF. The DNA for the CDR3 is TGTGCCAGCTCACCAGGGACCGAGCAGTACTTC.